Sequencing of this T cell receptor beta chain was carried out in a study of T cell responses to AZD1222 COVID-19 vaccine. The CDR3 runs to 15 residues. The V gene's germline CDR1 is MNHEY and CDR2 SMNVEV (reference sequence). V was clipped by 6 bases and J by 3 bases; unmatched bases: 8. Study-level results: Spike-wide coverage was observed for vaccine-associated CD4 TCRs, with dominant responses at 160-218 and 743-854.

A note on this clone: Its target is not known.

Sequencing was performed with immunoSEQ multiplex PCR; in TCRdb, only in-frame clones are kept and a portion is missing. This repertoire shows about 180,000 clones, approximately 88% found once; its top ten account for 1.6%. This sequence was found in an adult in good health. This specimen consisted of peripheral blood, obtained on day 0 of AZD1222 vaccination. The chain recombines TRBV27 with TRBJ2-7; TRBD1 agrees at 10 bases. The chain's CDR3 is CASRLKTGGGYEQYF. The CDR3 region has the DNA TGTGCCAGCAGACTAAAGACAGGGGGCGGCTACGAGCAGTACTTC.